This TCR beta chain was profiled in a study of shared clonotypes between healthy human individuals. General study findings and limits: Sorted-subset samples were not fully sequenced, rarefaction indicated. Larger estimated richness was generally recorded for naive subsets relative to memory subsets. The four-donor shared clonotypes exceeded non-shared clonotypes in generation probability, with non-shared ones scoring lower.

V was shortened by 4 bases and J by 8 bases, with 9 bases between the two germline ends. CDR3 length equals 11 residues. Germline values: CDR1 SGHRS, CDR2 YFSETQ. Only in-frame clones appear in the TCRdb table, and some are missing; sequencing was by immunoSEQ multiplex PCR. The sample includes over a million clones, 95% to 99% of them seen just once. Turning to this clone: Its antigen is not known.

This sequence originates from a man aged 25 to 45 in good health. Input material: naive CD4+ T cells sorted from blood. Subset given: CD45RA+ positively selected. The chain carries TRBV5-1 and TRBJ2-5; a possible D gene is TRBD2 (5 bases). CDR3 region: CASSGESTQYF. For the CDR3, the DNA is TGCGCCAGCAGCGGGGAGAGCACCCAGTACTTC.